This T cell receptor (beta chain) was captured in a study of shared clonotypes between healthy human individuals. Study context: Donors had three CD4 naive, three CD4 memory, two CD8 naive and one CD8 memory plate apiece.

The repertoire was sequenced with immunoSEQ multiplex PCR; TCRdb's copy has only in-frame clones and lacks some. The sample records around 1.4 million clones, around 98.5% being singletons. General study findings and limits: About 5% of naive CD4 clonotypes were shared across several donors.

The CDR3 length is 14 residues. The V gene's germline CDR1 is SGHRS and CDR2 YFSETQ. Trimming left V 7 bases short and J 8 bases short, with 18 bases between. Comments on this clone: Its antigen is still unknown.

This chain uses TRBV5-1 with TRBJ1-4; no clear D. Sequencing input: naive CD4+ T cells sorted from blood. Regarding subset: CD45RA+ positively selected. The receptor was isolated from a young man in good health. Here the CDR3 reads CASSIPDNREKLFF. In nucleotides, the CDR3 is TGCGCCAGCTCAATCCCCGACAACCGAGAAAAACTGTTTTTT.